The 23 T cell receptor beta chains in this list originate from one sample, sequenced in a study of shared clonotypes between healthy human individuals. Sequencing used immunoSEQ multiplex PCR; TCRdb keeps in-frame clones, though not all of them. The sample carries 550,000 to 800,000 clones, roughly 70% recorded once. The sample consisted of memory CD4+ T cells sorted from blood. The subset here: CD45RA-negative fraction. The origin of the receptors is a woman between 25 and 40 years old in good health.

This clone was seen more than once but under ten times. J is TRBJ1-5 and V is TRBV27; 9 nucleotides line up with TRBD1. Trimming took 3 bases from V and 5 from J; bases not matched to a gene: 2. The CDR3 has 14 residues. Germline assignment: CDR1 MNHEY and CDR2 SMNVEV (reference sequence). The CDR3 loop reads CASSLDRGYQPQHF. The CDR3, as DNA: TGTGCCAGCAGTTTGGACAGGGGCTATCAGCCCCAGCATTTT.

V and J are TRBV25-1 and TRBJ2-1; 8 bases align to TRBD2. Germline assignment: CDR1 MGHDK and CDR2 SYGVNS. The junction had 11 bases not matched to a gene; V was cut back by 2 bases and J by 8 bases. The CDR3 has 16 residues. CDR3 DNA: TGTGCCAGCAGTGAAGGTTCCCGGGAGGGCATCTATGAGCAGTTCTTC. It codes for CASSEGSREGIYEQFF. The full variable domain, its missing parts supplied by reference TRBV25-1 and TRBJ2-1, is EADIYQTPRYLVIGTGKKITLECSQTMGHDKMYWYQQDPGMELHLIHYSYGVNSTEKGDLSSESTVSRIRTEHFPLTLESARPSHTSQYLCASSEGSREGIYEQFFGPGTRLTVL.

V gene TRBV25-1 combines with J gene TRBJ2-7; 10 nucleotides align to TRBD1. Germline CDR1 is MGHDK and CDR2 is SYGVNS. This CDR3 region has 15 residues. The V segment lost 3 bases and the J segment 0 bases; nucleotides outside the gene matches: 2. This CDR3 reads CASSDRDRGSYEQYF. As DNA, the CDR3 is TGTGCCAGCAGTGACAGGGACAGGGGCTCCTACGAGCAGTACTTC.

The CDR3, as DNA: TGCGCCAGCAGCCAGAGTGGACAGGGGGTTAATGAAAAACTGTTTTTT. This encodes CASSQSGQGVNEKLFF. V and J are TRBV4-1 and TRBJ1-4; TRBD1 aligns across 10 bases. The germline gives CDR1 MGHRA, CDR2 YSYEKL. J was trimmed by 4 bases and V by 3 bases; bases with no gene match: 5. The CDR3 runs to 16 residues.

This clone was detected only a few times. Within the sample, other DNA sequences also encode this same CDR3. The chain carries TRBV2 and TRBJ1-5; D uncertain. V lost 1 base to trimming and J lost 2 bases, with 9 bases between them. Per germline, CDR1 SNHLY and CDR2 FYNNEI. This CDR3 contains 15 residues. The CDR3 sequence is CASSEGRGGNQPQHF. CDR3 coding DNA: TGTGCCAGCAGTGAAGGGCGAGGTGGCAATCAGCCCCAGCATTTT. The full variable domain, in which reference TRBV2 and TRBJ1-5 provide the parts outside the CDR3, is EPEVTQTPSHQVTQMGQEVILRCVPISNHLYFYWYRQILGQKVEFLVSFYNNEISEKSEIFDDQFSVERPDGSNFTLKIRSTKLEDSAMYFCASSEGRGGNQPQHFGDGTRLSIL.

The genes are TRBV5-6 and TRBJ2-1; 10 bases are a match to TRBD2. J lost 13 bases, V lost 5 bases, and 12 bases had no gene match. CDR1 is SGHDT, CDR2 YYEEEE, per germline. This CDR3 is 14 amino acids long. In DNA form, the CDR3 reads TGTGCCAGCAGAAACTGGGTAGCGGGAGGTTCCCAGTTCTTC. As protein: CASRNWVAGGSQFF.

The chain carries TRBV18 and TRBJ1-2, with 10 positions matching TRBD1. CDR1 is KGHSH, CDR2 LQKENI, per germline. The CDR3 length is 15 residues. The junction had 5 bases not matched to a gene; V was cut back by 3 bases and J by 4 bases. CDR3 bases: TGTGCCAGCTCACCCACCGGGACAGGGGCCTATGGCTACACCTTC. Amino acid sequence: CASSPTGTGAYGYTF.

CDR3 loop: CASSLTSGYNEQFF. The DNA of the CDR3 is TGTGCCAGCAGCTTAACTAGCGGCTACAATGAGCAGTTCTTC. The rearrangement joins TRBV7-3 to TRBJ2-1; D is possibly TRBD2 (6 bases). From germline, CDR1 is SGHTA and CDR2 FQGTGA. Trimming took 0 bases from V and 3 from J, leaving 6 bases between them. The CDR3 has 14 amino acids.

This chain uses TRBV7-7 with TRBJ2-5; the D call may be TRBD1 or TRBD2 (5 bases each). This CDR3 has 13 amino acids. Deletions cut 5 bases from V and 5 bases from J, with 12 bases between. Germline assignment: CDR1 SSHAT and CDR2 FNYEAQ (reference sequence). The CDR3 spells CASSLGESETQYF. In DNA form, the CDR3 reads TGTGCCAGCAGCCTGGGGGAATCGGAGACCCAGTACTTC.

The CDR3 coding sequence is TGTGCCAGCAAAGGGGGAACAGTAAACACCATATATTTT. It yields the protein CASKGGTVNTIYF. The rearrangement uses TRBV6-6 and TRBJ1-3; tentatively, D is TRBD1 (6 bases). From germline, CDR1 is MNHNY and CDR2 SVGAGI (reference sequence). This CDR3 region has 13 residues. V was shortened by 7 bases and J by 6 bases, with 13 bases between the two germline ends.

The chain is built from TRBV27 and TRBJ1-1; D not certain. V lost 3 bases to trimming and J lost 0 bases, with 8 bases between them. The CDR3 extends over 14 amino acids. Germline V lookup: CDR1 MNHEY, CDR2 SMNVEV (reference sequence). CDR3 nucleotide sequence: TGTGCCAGCAGTTTCAGGAACATGAACACTGAAGCTTTCTTT. It yields the protein CASSFRNMNTEAFF.

The CDR3 loop is CASSSGYYNEQFF. CDR3 DNA sequence: TGTGCCAGCTCTAGCGGGTATTACAATGAGCAGTTCTTC. The J gene is TRBJ2-1, the V gene TRBV27, with 8 bases lining up with TRBD2. The CDR3 contains 13 residues. Germline V lookup: CDR1 MNHEY, CDR2 SMNVEV (reference sequence). The junction had 4 bases not matched to a gene; V was cut back by 8 bases and J by 4 bases.

V is TRBV6-1 and J is TRBJ1-2; D is unresolved. The germline V gene encodes CDR1 MNHNS and CDR2 SASEGT. V was shortened by 5 bases and J by 8 bases, with 18 bases between the two germline ends. This CDR3 has 14 residues. The CDR3 DNA reads TGTGCCAGCAGTCCCCCAAGAGAATCAGGCGGCTACACCTTC. Its translation is CASSPPRESGGYTF.

This CDR3 is CASSGDRLNQPQHF. CDR3 sequence (DNA): TGCGCCAGCAGCGGGGACAGACTTAATCAGCCCCAGCATTTT. The J gene is TRBJ1-5, the V gene TRBV5-1, with 7 bases identical to TRBD1. Germline V gene sequence: CDR1 SGHRS, CDR2 YFSETQ. Unmatched junction bases numbered 5, after V lost 4 bases and J lost 4 bases. The CDR3 totals 14 residues.

The chain recombines TRBV23-1 with TRBJ1-2; D call uncertain. TRBV23-1 is noted as an ORF with a role that remains uncertain. The V gene lost 8 bases and the J gene lost 4 bases, with 17 bases spanning the gap. The CDR3 runs to 14 residues. DNA for the CDR3: TGCGCCAGCGGTTCAAGAGAAGAGAGCTATGGCTACACCTTC. It translates to CASGSREESYGYTF.

The rearrangement joins TRBV11-2 to TRBJ2-7, with a possible D match to TRBD2 (6 bases). The CDR3 is 14 residues long. V shed 5 bases and J shed 4 bases, with 15 bases lying between them. The germline V gene has CDR1 SGHAT and CDR2 FQNNGV. The CDR3 DNA reads as TGTGCCAGCAGCCCAGACTGGGGGAGGTACGAGCAGTACTTC. Translating it yields CASSPDWGRYEQYF.

A note on this clone: This CDR3 is also generated by other DNA sequences in the sample. V usage is TRBV2 and J usage is TRBJ2-5; no clear D. The V and J ends lost 0 bases and 5 bases respectively, with 7 bases between them. Germline V gene data show CDR1 as SNHLY and CDR2 as FYNNEI. The CDR3 sequence is 13 residues long. The CDR3 nucleotides read TGTGCCAGCAGTGAAGCGCAGGAGGAGACCCAGTACTTC. This sequence encodes CASSEAQEETQYF.

This chain joins TRBV10-1 and TRBJ1-2; D is unresolved. CDR3 size: 13 residues. Per the germline V gene, CDR1 is WNHNN and CDR2 is SYGVQD (reference sequence). V lost 3 bases and J 3 bases, leaving 8 bases between the germline ends. The CDR3 DNA reads TGCGCCAGCAGTGACCAGGCGGACTATGGCTACACCTTC. Translating gives CASSDQADYGYTF.

This clone has more than one count but fewer than ten. The chain uses TRBV7-9 and TRBJ2-1; maybe TRBD1 (6 bases). The CDR3 has 17 residues. Germline CDR1 and CDR2: SEHNR and FQNEAQ (reference sequence). Trimming removed 3 bases from V and 7 bases from J, with 22 bases in between. CDR3 in amino acids: CASSLMRGTSDPNEQFF. CDR3 coding DNA: TGTGCCAGCAGCTTGATGAGAGGGACATCCGACCCTAATGAGCAGTTCTTC. The full variable domain, its missing parts supplied by reference TRBV7-9 and TRBJ2-1, is DTGVSQNPRHKITKRGQNVTFRCDPISEHNRLYWYRQTLGQGPEFLTYFQNEAQLEKSRLLSDRFSAERPKGSFSTLEIQRTEQGDSAMYLCASSLMRGTSDPNEQFFGPGTRLTVL.

The J gene is TRBJ1-1, the V gene TRBV7-2; tentative D call: TRBD1 (6 bases). Per germline, CDR1 SGHTA and CDR2 FQGNSA. V was pared by 6 bases and J by 2 bases, with 10 bases between. The CDR3 is made up of 13 amino acids. The CDR3: CASSFRGNTEAFF. Written as DNA, the CDR3 is TGTGCCAGCAGTTTCAGGGGCAACACTGAAGCTTTCTTT.

This sequence joins TRBV5-4 and TRBJ2-7; weak D call: TRBD1 (5 bases). This CDR3 has 13 residues. CDR1 SGHNT and CDR2 YYREEE come from the germline V gene (reference sequence). The V gene lost 2 bases and the J gene lost 5 bases, with 11 bases spanning the gap. In DNA, the CDR3 is TGTGCCAGCAGCTTTCAAGGGGTAGACGAGCAGTACTTC. Residues: CASSFQGVDEQYF.

V usage is TRBV7-2 and J usage is TRBJ2-1, with 10 bases identical to TRBD2. With 5 bases clipped from V and 7 bases from J, the junction kept 14 bases outside the gene matches. The CDR3 covers 17 residues. Germline CDR1 is SGHTA and CDR2 is FQGNSA. CDR3 amino acids: CASSTELAGGPRNEQFF. The CDR3 DNA is TGTGCCAGCAGCACCGAGTTAGCGGGAGGCCCTCGGAATGAGCAGTTCTTC.

The chain has TRBV27 and TRBJ2-2, with 7 bases identical to TRBD2. The CDR3 covers 16 residues. Germline CDR1 MNHEY, CDR2 SMNVEV (reference sequence). Trimming cost V 2 bases and J 7 bases; bases outside gene matches: 10. This CDR3 is CASSLILGRAVGELFF. The CDR3, as DNA: TGTGCCAGCAGTTTAATTTTAGGGAGGGCTGTCGGGGAGCTGTTTTTT.